Sequencing of this T cell receptor (beta chain) was carried out in a study of blood T cell repertoires in COVID-19. Across the study: Acute and convalescent COVID-19 samples came from the United States, Italy and Spain. In each case, the material was cDNA or gDNA derived from T cells, B-cell-depleted T cells, or PBMCs.

In the original analysis: Estimation of nucleated cell counts relied on the amplification of reference gene primers. Assay used: immunoSEQ multiplex PCR; TCRdb lists only in-frame clones, some missing. V, J and clone size reflect that table, while D and trimming were determined from the DNA. The table shows 430,000 or so clones, with around 89% occurring only once. The origin of this receptor is a woman aged 40 to 49 who had recovered from COVID-19. Specimen: PBMCs or T cells enriched from blood (not recorded which).

The chain's CDR3 is CASTLYTANYGYTF. The CDR3 DNA reads TGTGCCAGCACTTTATATACAGCTAACTATGGCTACACCTTC. The rearrangement joins TRBV6-5 to TRBJ1-2; no definite D call. The CDR3 loop spans 14 amino acids. Germline CDR1 and CDR2: MNHEY and SVGAGI. With 7 bases removed from V and 0 bases from J, the gap between germline ends came to 12 bases.